This is a list of T cell receptor beta chains from one sample in a study of regulatory T cells in long-lasting Graves disease. TCRdb called the multiplex PCR reads again in MiXCR, with one record for every CDR3 protein. The sample lists about 540,000 distinct CDR3 sequences, approximately 12% occurring once. The same sample was also studied in work on T cells in Graves' hyperthyroidism and ophthalmopathy.

Sequencing was performed on peripheral blood mononuclear cells (PBMCs), taken at new diagnosis, from a patient treated with antithyroid drugs. These receptors originate from a man aged 30 to 39 with Graves disease. Both conserved end residues are part of each CDR3. A D gene is named only where the DNA matches it firmly. Clone size, where shown, is once, few, many, or a class for clones that have expanded.

NA,15,TRBV30,NA,TRBJ2-7,TGTGCCTGGACCGAAGGATCCGTCTTAGGGAACGAGCAGTACTTC,CAWTEGSVLGNEQYF
TRBD1,12,TRBV29-1,many,TRBJ1-2,TGCAGCGTTAACAGGGGGCCGGGTGGCTACACCTTC,CSVNRGPGGYTF
TRBD1,15,TRBV20-1,many,TRBJ2-4,TGCAGTGCTAGACCGGACAGGCCTGCCAAAAACATTCAGTACTTC,CSARPDRPAKNIQYF
NA,14,TRBV11-2,once,TRBJ2-3,TGTGCCAGCAGCCCCTCGGACTATGGTGGTACGCAGTATTTT,CASSPSDYGGTQYF
NA,14,TRBV20-1,NA,TRBJ1-1,TGCAGTGCTAGGGCGGCACCTATGAACACTGAAGCTTTCTTT,CSARAAPMNTEAFF
NA,14,TRBV20-1,NA,TRBJ2-5,TGCAGTGCTAGCCTACCGGGGACCCAAGAGACCCAGTACTTC,CSASLPGTQETQYF
NA,15,TRBV6-4,NA,TRBJ2-2,TGTGCCAGCAGAACGGAGGGCGGGAACACCGGGGAGCTGTTTTTT,CASRTEGGNTGELFF
TRBD1,16,TRBV24-1,many,TRBJ2-7,TGTGCCACCAGTGATTCTGGACAGGGGGGATCCTACGAGCAGTACTTC,CATSDSGQGGSYEQYF
TRBD2,16,TRBV6-1,few,TRBJ2-5,TGCGCCAGCAGCCAAGCCCCAGCGGGAATCGGCGAGACCCAGTACTTC,CASSQAPAGIGETQYF
NA,15,TRBV3-1,many,TRBJ2-7,TGTGCCAGCAGCCAAGTTAGTCACCGTACCTACGAGCAGTACTTC,CASSQVSHRTYEQYF
NA,15,TRBV20-1,few,TRBJ2-7,TGCAGTGCTAGAGAGCTTCGGCGGGCGGGATACGAGCAGTACTTC,CSARELRRAGYEQYF
TRBD1,13,TRBV20-1,NA,TRBJ1-1,TGCAGTGCTAGAACCGGGACAGGGGCCGAAGCTTTCTTT,CSARTGTGAEAFF
TRBD1,16,TRBV27,many,TRBJ2-1,TGTGCCAGCAGTTTGCCTTCGGGGACAGGGAACAATGAGCAGTTCTTC,CASSLPSGTGNNEQFF
TRBD1,15,TRBV20-1,many,TRBJ2-5,TGCAGTGCTAGAGATGCATGGGACAGCCAAGAGACCCAGTACTTC,CSARDAWDSQETQYF
NA,13,TRBV5-1,many,TRBJ2-2,TGCGCCAGCAGCTTTTTCAACACCGGGGAGCTGTTTTTT,CASSFFNTGELFF
NA,13,TRBV10-3,NA,TRBJ2-7,TGTGCCATCCAGCTACAGGGTAACTACGAGCAGTACTTC,CAIQLQGNYEQYF
TRBD2,14,TRBV18,few,TRBJ2-1,TGTGCCAGCTCACCGGGACTAGCGGGAGCTGAGCAGTTCTTC,CASSPGLAGAEQFF
NA,15,TRBV7-2,many,TRBJ2-7,TGTGCCAGCAGCTCGAGGACGGTAGGGAACTACGAGCAGTACTTC,CASSSRTVGNYEQYF
TRBD2,18,TRBV19,many,TRBJ2-3,TGTGCCAGTAGTAAATTAGCGGGAGGCTGGGGACACACAGATACGCAGTATTTT,CASSKLAGGWGHTDTQYF
NA,15,TRBV6-1,NA,TRBJ2-2,TGTGCCAGCAGGACGAGGCTTGAGGGCACCGGGGAGCTGTTTTTT,CASRTRLEGTGELFF
TRBD1,14,TRBV9,many,TRBJ2-5,TGTGCCAGCAGCGTAGACGCAGGGGGAGAGACCCAGTACTTC,CASSVDAGGETQYF
TRBD1,15,TRBV6-1,many,TRBJ1-5,TGTGCCAGCAGCCGGACAGGGGGGATGAATCAGCCCCAGCATTTT,CASSRTGGMNQPQHF
NA,16,TRBV3-1,many,TRBJ2-7,TGTGCCAGCAGCGCGAGAGGGCGGAGGAGCTCCTACGAGCAGTACTTC,CASSARGRRSSYEQYF